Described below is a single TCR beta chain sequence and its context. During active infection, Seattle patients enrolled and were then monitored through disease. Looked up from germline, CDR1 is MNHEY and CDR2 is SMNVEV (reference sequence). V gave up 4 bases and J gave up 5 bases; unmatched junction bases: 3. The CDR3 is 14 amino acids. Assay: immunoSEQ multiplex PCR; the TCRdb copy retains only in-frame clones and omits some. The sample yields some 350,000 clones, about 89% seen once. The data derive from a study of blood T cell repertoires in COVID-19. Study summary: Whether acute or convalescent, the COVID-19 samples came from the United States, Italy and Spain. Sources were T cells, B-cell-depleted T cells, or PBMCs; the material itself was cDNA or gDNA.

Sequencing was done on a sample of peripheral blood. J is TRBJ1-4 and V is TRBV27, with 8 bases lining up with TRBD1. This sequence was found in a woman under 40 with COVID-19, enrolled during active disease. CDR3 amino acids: CASSWNRGNEKLFF. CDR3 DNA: TGTGCCAGCAGTTGGAACAGGGGGAATGAAAAACTGTTTTTT.